Below, one T cell receptor (beta chain) is given with its context. Antigen unknown. At one end, the junction sequence differs from germline, possibly due to a read error. The data were obtained in a study of tumor-infiltrating lymphocytes in primary liver carcinoma. Starting material of around 460 ng total RNA yielded TCR beta cDNA via a constant-region primer. Employing slightly modified ARM-PCR, three nested multiplex PCR rounds were run, and these gave rise to the TCR beta libraries. TCRdb redid the calling of the multiplex PCR reads with MiXCR, one entry per CDR3 protein. The sample holds roughly 70,000 distinct CDR3 sequences, about 71% seen once. Scientists recovered RNA and DNA together from roughly 20-30 mg of unsorted bulk tissue. Primary liver carcinoma in the patients was surgically resected. Study-wide results and limits: The difference in top-250-clone fraction between tumors and blood was significant, favoring tumors (p = 0.039).

The material sequenced was liver tumor tissue from sampling region 4. Subset denoted: tumor region T4, right-lateral pole. The receptor's source is a man aged 35 to 55 with primary liver carcinoma and hepatitis B virus infection.

The CDR3 spells CVSSQEVVGASYNEQFF. The CDR3, as DNA: TGTGTCAGCAGCCAAGAGGTAGTGGGGGCCTCCTACAATGAGCAGTTCTTC. This chain connects TRBV4-2 to TRBJ2-1; a possible D gene is TRBD1 (6 bases). CDR3 length: 17 residues. Looked up from germline, CDR1 is LGHNA and CDR2 is YNFKEQ.